These T cell receptor beta chains were read from a single sample in a study of T cells after yellow fever vaccination. From the 5' RACE reads, TCRdb called clonotypes with MiXCR, one entry per CDR3 protein. The data contain about 350,000 distinct CDR3 sequences, approximately 12% of them singletons. Here the sequenced sample was CD4+ T cells sorted from PBMCs, taken 15 days after the yellow fever booster vaccination. The receptor set was obtained from a man aged 18 to 29 who received the YFV17D yellow fever vaccine. The CDR3 runs from the conserved cysteine through the conserved F or W.

j_call cdr3_length v_call cdr3_aa
TRBJ1-6 16 TRBV9 CASSGQQGSYNSPLHF
TRBJ1-4 14 TRBV10-3 CAIRDGTTNEKLFF
TRBJ1-5 16 TRBV27 CASSSQTGGFGQPQHF
TRBJ2-1 15 TRBV6-2/TRBV6-3 CASSYGVQGMYEQFF
TRBJ2-3 15 TRBV5-1 CASRLGTSGRDTQYF
TRBJ1-5 15 TRBV29-1 CSVEVGQAGDGPQHF
TRBJ2-3 18 TRBV6-2/TRBV6-3 CASSTVQGHNPSTDTQYF
TRBJ2-5 12 TRBV7-2 CASSLFGETQYF
TRBJ2-5 16 TRBV12-3/TRBV12-4 CASSLWASGSYETQYF
TRBJ2-5 17 TRBV4-2 CASSPTRAGGTGETQYF
TRBJ2-7 16 TRBV5-1 CASSLPGGRTSYEQYF
TRBJ2-7 16 TRBV7-9 CASSLTRTGAPYEQYF
TRBJ1-2 15 TRBV7-2 CASSLGLQGTAGYTF
TRBJ1-1 12 TRBV7-9 CASKGREAEAFF
TRBJ1-3 14 TRBV12-3/TRBV12-4 CASSLEGRGNTIYF
TRBJ2-2 16 TRBV6-5 CASRNPQRGNTGELFF
TRBJ2-3 17 TRBV27 CASRRLAGGLNTDTQYF
TRBJ1-5 15 TRBV5-6 CASSLGGPRSQPQHF
TRBJ1-1 14 TRBV20-1 CSASQGQTNTEAFF
TRBJ2-5 14 TRBV5-6 CASSRDGVQETQYF
TRBJ2-2 19 TRBV27 CASHPQRRDTRPYTGELFF
TRBJ2-1 12 TRBV6-2/TRBV6-3 CASSYSVNEQFF
TRBJ2-3 12 TRBV7-2 CASSLARDTQYF
TRBJ2-1 17 TRBV6-2/TRBV6-3 CASSYSGHTRRGWEQFF
TRBJ1-1 14 TRBV7-9 CASSSRQRPVEAFF
TRBJ1-6 14 TRBV2 CASSEDRVGTTLHF
TRBJ2-2 15 TRBV19 CASSMWGGDTGELFF
TRBJ1-1 17 TRBV7-3 CASSSHPGASGNTEAFF
TRBJ1-5 14 TRBV5-6 CASSPAGTDLPQHF
TRBJ1-1 15 TRBV7-9 CASSFWDRMNTEAFF
TRBJ1-1 14 TRBV18 CASSPSGAGTEAFF
TRBJ1-2 15 TRBV6-5 CASSYRGRVDYGYTF
TRBJ2-1 15 TRBV18 CASSPLQGSYNEQFF
TRBJ1-5 14 TRBV20-1 CSASFQGASQPQHF
TRBJ2-2 13 TRBV6-2/TRBV6-3 CASKIRIAGELFF
TRBJ1-3 13 TRBV20-1 CSARSGAGNTIYF
TRBJ2-3 14 TRBV5-1 CASNFGEHTDTQYF
TRBJ1-3 17 TRBV3-1 CASSQDWGVLSGNTIYF
TRBJ1-5 15 TRBV6-6 CASSYPDRGDQPQHF
TRBJ1-3 15 TRBV7-8 CASSLARGLGNTIYF
TRBJ1-4 13 TRBV18 CASSSPGPEKLFF
TRBJ2-4 12 TRBV2 CASSVLKNIQYF
TRBJ1-4 14 TRBV5-4 CASSARDGNEKLFF
TRBJ2-5 15 TRBV5-1 CASSLATGVGETQYF